Listed below are T cell receptor beta chains from one sample, sequenced in a study of regulatory dendritic cells for organ transplantation. These TCRs' antigens remain unknown. This table comes from immunoSEQ multiplex PCR, and its TCRdb copy is limited to in-frame clones, with some not included. This table holds fewer than 5,000 clones, about 71% found once. Sequencing was performed on memory CD8+ T cells from blood cultured with dendritic cells. These receptors all come from a human donor in good health. Both conserved end residues are part of each CDR3. The D gene is left open where the match is weak. Clone sizes are given selectively: once, few, many, or a class where the clone is expanded.

D,J,V,size,DNA,CDR3
TRBD1,TRBJ2-7,TRBV30,NA,TGTGCCTGGAACTCGGGACAGCCCTACGAGCAGTACTTC,CAWNSGQPYEQYF
NA,TRBJ2-7,TRBV9,NA,TGTGCCAGCAGCCCCGGATCGGGGATGACCTACGAGCAGTACTTC,CASSPGSGMTYEQYF
NA,TRBJ1-5,TRBV6-4,NA,TGTGCCAGCAGTCCCTGGGGGGGCGCGGATCAGCCCCAGCATTTT,CASSPWGGADQPQHF
NA,TRBJ1-2,TRBV7-2,NA,TGTGCCAGCAGCGATAACGGTTGGTATGGCTACACCTTC,CASSDNGWYGYTF
NA,TRBJ2-5,TRBV9,NA,TGTGCCAGCAGCGTTGAGGGACTGTACCAAGAGACCCAGTACTTC,CASSVEGLYQETQYF
NA,TRBJ2-3,TRBV20-1,NA,TGCAGTGCTAACATAGATACGCAGTATTTT,CSANIDTQYF
NA,TRBJ2-6,TRBV19,NA,TGTGCCAGTAGTATAGAGGACTCTGGGGCCAACGTCCTGACTTTC,CASSIEDSGANVLTF
TRBD2,TRBJ2-3,TRBV27,NA,TGTGCCAGCAGTGCCATAGCGGGAGGTGTCAGGATGCAGTATTTT,CASSAIAGGVRMQYF
NA,TRBJ2-2,TRBV4-3,once,TGCGCCAGCAGCCAAGGGGACACCTCCACCGGGGAGCTGTTTTTT,CASSQGDTSTGELFF
NA,TRBJ2-3,TRBV5-6,NA,TGTGCCAGCAGCTTGGCCGGAATGAGGGTGAAGGAAGATACGCAGTATTTT,CASSLAGMRVKEDTQYF
NA,TRBJ1-2,TRBV4-1,NA,TGCGCCAGCAGCTCTTACCGGGACGACTATGGCTACACCTTC,CASSSYRDDYGYTF
TRBD2,TRBJ2-3,TRBV10-3,NA,TGTGCCATCAGTGAGTCGGCTAGCGGGAACTTGGATACGCAGTATTTT,CAISESASGNLDTQYF
NA,TRBJ2-3,TRBV2,NA,TGTGCCAGCATAATAAGGGGGTTGCAAGGTGATACGCAGTATTTT,CASIIRGLQGDTQYF
NA,TRBJ1-2,TRBV19,few,TGTGCCAGTAGTATGACGACAAGCAAAAACTATGGCTACACCTTC,CASSMTTSKNYGYTF
NA,TRBJ1-4,TRBV15,NA,TGTGCCACCAGCAGAAATAGAGACAGAAATGAAAAACTGTTTTTT,CATSRNRDRNEKLFF
NA,TRBJ2-4,TRBV6-1,NA,TGTGCCAGCAGTGAAGACCTGGAAGCCAAAAACATTCAGTACTTC,CASSEDLEAKNIQYF
NA,TRBJ2-3,TRBV9,NA,TGTGCCAGCAGCGCAGGTAGGGGGGCCTACACAGATACGCAGTATTTT,CASSAGRGAYTDTQYF
NA,TRBJ1-2,TRBV19,NA,TGTGCCAGTAGTATAGGTCGACATAACTATGGCTACACCTTC,CASSIGRHNYGYTF
TRBD1,TRBJ1-1,TRBV2,NA,TGTGCCAGCAGAGACAGGGCGATCATGAACACTGAAGCTTTCTTT,CASRDRAIMNTEAFF
TRBD1,TRBJ2-1,TRBV15,few,TGTGCCACCAGCAACCTACAGGGGAGAGATGAGCAGTTCTTC,CATSNLQGRDEQFF
TRBD1,TRBJ2-3,TRBV7-9,NA,TGTGCCAGCAGCTTGGGACAGGGGGCCACAGATACGCAGTATTTT,CASSLGQGATDTQYF
NA,TRBJ2-7,TRBV6-1,NA,TGTGCCAGCAGTACCGGGGAGGTGTCCTACGAGCAGTACTTC,CASSTGEVSYEQYF
NA,TRBJ2-7,TRBV27,NA,TGTGCCAGCAGTTTCCCCAGCTCCTACGAGCAGTACTTC,CASSFPSSYEQYF
NA,TRBJ2-3,TRBV9,NA,TGTGCCAGCAGCGTATTGGACGGGTTCGTAGATACGCAGTATTTT,CASSVLDGFVDTQYF
TRBD1,TRBJ1-2,TRBV4-1,few,TGCGCCAGCACCAAGGACAGGCCCCACTATGGCTACACCTTC,CASTKDRPHYGYTF
TRBD2,TRBJ2-5,TRBV9,NA,TGTGCCAGCAGCGTTTCACTAGCGGGGGGGGAGACCCAGTACTTC,CASSVSLAGGETQYF
NA,TRBJ2-5,TRBV4-2,NA,TGTGCCAGCAGCCAAGAATCGGGCGCCGGCGGGGAGACCCAGTACTTC,CASSQESGAGGETQYF
NA,TRBJ2-7,TRBV7-7,NA,TGCGCCAGCAGCCAAGTATTTCGGGGCCCCTACGAGCAGTACTTC,CASSQVFRGPYEQYF
NA,TRBJ2-5,TRBV29-1,NA,TGCAGCGTAGAGGATCGATTCGAGACCCAGTACTTC,CSVEDRFETQYF
TRBD2,TRBJ2-2,TRBV27,NA,TGTGCCAGCAGTTTAAAGCCTAGCGGGAGGGCAGTAGCCGGGGAGCTGTTTTTT,CASSLKPSGRAVAGELFF
TRBD2,TRBJ2-7,TRBV7-9,NA,TGTGCCAGCAGCCTTAGCGGGAGGGACTACGAGCAGTACTTC,CASSLSGRDYEQYF
NA,TRBJ2-1,TRBV5-4,NA,TGTGCCAGCAGCTGGGCCAGGGGCAATGAGCAGTTCTTC,CASSWARGNEQFF
NA,TRBJ2-1,TRBV25-1,NA,TGTGCCAGCAGTTTGGGGGATGAGCAGTTCTTC,CASSLGDEQFF
NA,TRBJ1-4,TRBV19,once,TGTGCCAGTAGTATTTTGGCAGGGAATAATGAAAAACTGTTTTTT,CASSILAGNNEKLFF
TRBD1,TRBJ2-3,TRBV4-3,NA,TGCGCCAGCAGACCCGGGACAGGAGACACAGATACGCAGTATTTT,CASRPGTGDTDTQYF
TRBD2,TRBJ2-5,TRBV4-2,NA,TGTGCCAGCAGCCAAGAGGGGGGCAGACTAGCGGGACGGGAGACCCAGTACTTC,CASSQEGGRLAGRETQYF
NA,TRBJ1-1,TRBV7-9,NA,TGTGCCAGCAGCTTAGAGTTATCGGTACACAGGGCTGAAGCTTTCTTT,CASSLELSVHRAEAFF
TRBD2,TRBJ2-5,TRBV5-5,NA,TGTGCCAGCAGCTTGGGGCGGGGGGCCCACGAGACCCAGTACTTC,CASSLGRGAHETQYF
NA,TRBJ2-6,TRBV5-4,NA,TGTGCCAGCAGCTTGGGCGCCCTCCCACTTTTAGGGGCCAACGTCCTGACTTTC,CASSLGALPLLGANVLTF
TRBD1,TRBJ1-1,TRBV11-2,NA,TGTGCCAGCAGCTTAGGTAGGGGGCTGGAGACTGAAGCTTTCTTT,CASSLGRGLETEAFF
NA,TRBJ2-7,TRBV25-1,NA,TGTGCCAGCAGCCTTACCATATCGTACGAGCAGTACTTC,CASSLTISYEQYF
NA,TRBJ1-2,TRBV29-1,once,TGCAGCGTTGTATCGGCATATGGCTACACCTTC,CSVVSAYGYTF
NA,TRBJ2-3,TRBV7-9,NA,TGTGCCAGCAGTCCGCCGGGACCCCCAGATACGCAGTATTTT,CASSPPGPPDTQYF
NA,TRBJ2-7,TRBV4-2,NA,TGTGCCAGCAGCCAAGATTGGGGGGAAAAAGCCTACGAGCAGTACTTC,CASSQDWGEKAYEQYF
NA,TRBJ2-3,TRBV5-4,large,TGTGCCAGCAGCTTTTTCGGTTCAGGGGCCCGAGATACGCAGTATTTT,CASSFFGSGARDTQYF
TRBD2,TRBJ2-7,TRBV9,medium-sized,TGTGCCAGCAGCGTTAGCGGGAGGTTAGACGAGCAGTACTTC,CASSVSGRLDEQYF
TRBD2,TRBJ2-5,TRBV4-3,NA,TGCGCCAGCAGCCAAGAACAACTAGCGGGCCAAGAGACCCAGTACTTC,CASSQEQLAGQETQYF
NA,TRBJ1-1,TRBV5-5,NA,TGTGCCAGCAGCTTGTGGGAATGGACTGAAGCTTTCTTT,CASSLWEWTEAFF
NA,TRBJ2-1,TRBV7-9,few,TGTGCCAGCAGCCCCACGGACTCGAACAATGAGCAGTTCTTC,CASSPTDSNNEQFF
NA,TRBJ2-1,TRBV6-1,NA,TGTGCCAGCAGTGAAGATGAGGGAGGTTACAATGAGCAGTTCTTC,CASSEDEGGYNEQFF
NA,TRBJ1-4,TRBV4-2,NA,TGTGCCAGCAGCCAATTGGGTGAAAAACTGTTTTTT,CASSQLGEKLFF
NA,TRBJ1-2,TRBV6-1,NA,TGTGCCAGCAGTGAGACAGCTTACTATGGCTACACCTTC,CASSETAYYGYTF
NA,TRBJ1-1,TRBV16,NA,TGTGCCAGCAGCCATGGGCCTGAAGCTTTCTTT,CASSHGPEAFF
NA,TRBJ1-2,TRBV25-1,few,TGTGCCAGCAGTGTGGGGAGGGAGGGCTACACCTTC,CASSVGREGYTF